This is a list of T cell receptor beta chains from one sample in a study of read filtering for tumor transcriptome and immune sequencing. TCRdb ran MiXCR on the reads and lists one entry per CDR3 protein. The data hold around 130,000 distinct CDR3 sequences, with around 13% observed a single time. The sample consisted of a population of CD138-negative cells sorted from bone marrow. The receptors come from a donor aged 40 or older with multiple myeloma. Both conserved end residues are part of each CDR3.

V | CDR3
TRBV7-2 | CASSPGLAGGLGEQFF
TRBV19 | CASSAQGINYGYTF
TRBV12-3/TRBV12-4 | CASRTGTGGEKLFF
TRBV11-2 | CASSPWDGQNNEQFF
TRBV6-1 | CASSEGGLSPEAFF
TRBV20-1 | CSAYGQGETQYF
TRBV5-5 | CASSWGQFTDTQYF
TRBV6-2/TRBV6-3 | CASSYSKVAGGSDTQYF
TRBV7-9 | CASRSEQGQPQHF
TRBV7-2 | CASSQGASGSVRNEQFF
TRBV11-2 | CASSPGLAGVLNEQFF
TRBV5-1 | CASSLDLTTGELFF
TRBV29-1 | CSVERRETANTGELFF
TRBV6-5 | CASSYDRHPPETQYF
TRBV7-2 | CASSLIGSNQPQHF
TRBV3-1 | CASTQGAGGGENTGELFF
TRBV27 | CASSFSPGDQPQHF
TRBV5-4 | CASSLGAGQGRLNSQYF
TRBV28 | CASKATPGREGNSPLHF
TRBV19 | CASSGIVNEQFF
TRBV29-1 | CSVVGGLGFTGELFF
TRBV5-1 | CASSYNGISSYNGQYF
TRBV2 | CASSEGGRSQPQHF
TRBV10-2 | CASRLLDSPLHF
TRBV12-3/TRBV12-4 | CASSLKGAGTGYEKLFF
TRBV7-2 | CASSFLGERTDTQYF
TRBV5-1 | CASRAGTGVTGELFF
TRBV7-6 | CASSARDEQFF
TRBV5-6 | CASSLAPGVAEAFF
TRBV5-1 | CASSLLAGLSEQYF
TRBV7-3 | CASSPTGRTDTQYF
TRBV5-4 | CASSQDPPTNSNQPQHF
TRBV20-1 | CSAHSGGLETQYF
TRBV6-2/TRBV6-3 | CASSGRVGTEAFF
TRBV12-3/TRBV12-4 | CATQDRGRTGELFF
TRBV29-1 | CSVSRGGGNTEAFF
TRBV24-1 | CATSDSASGGATEQFF